This is a list of T cell receptor beta chains from one sample in a study of cytomegalovirus exposure and HLA in healthy donors. TCRdb keeps only in-frame clones here, not all; method: immunoSEQ multiplex PCR. The sample records over 150,000 clones, 65% to 75% being singletons. Sequences were obtained from PBMCs. Receptors were obtained from a man aged 18 to 30 in good health and CMV-seronegative. Each CDR3 is given with its conserved first and last residue. The D gene is left open where the match is weak. Clone size appears in some rows only: once, few, many, or a class for an expanded clone.

j_call: TRBJ2-3; clone_size: NA; d_call: NA; v_call: TRBV7-2; cdr3_aa: CASSLAWRGPSFHTDTQYF; cdr3_nt: TGTGCCAGCAGCTTAGCGTGGCGGGGCCCTTCCTTCCACACAGATACGCAGTATTTT
j_call: TRBJ1-2; clone_size: NA; d_call: NA; v_call: TRBV28; cdr3_aa: CASSLQGFGHTF; cdr3_nt: TGTGCCAGCAGTCTTCAGGGTTTTGGCCACACCTTC
j_call: TRBJ1-1; clone_size: many; d_call: NA; v_call: TRBV7-3; cdr3_aa: CASSLNGRLNTEAFF; cdr3_nt: TGTGCCAGCAGCTTAAATGGCAGGCTGAACACTGAAGCTTTCTTT
j_call: TRBJ2-3; clone_size: NA; d_call: TRBD1; v_call: TRBV4-1; cdr3_aa: CASSRGTGDTQYF; cdr3_nt: TGCGCCAGCAGCCGAGGGACAGGGGATACGCAGTATTTT
j_call: TRBJ1-3; clone_size: few; d_call: TRBD1; v_call: TRBV7-6; cdr3_aa: CASSLGEGTDSGNTIYF; cdr3_nt: TGTGCCAGCAGCTTGGGAGAAGGGACAGACTCAGGAAACACCATATATTTT
j_call: TRBJ2-7; clone_size: NA; d_call: NA; v_call: TRBV10-3; cdr3_aa: CAISPRDEQYF; cdr3_nt: TGTGCCATCAGCCCCAGGGACGAGCAGTACTTC
j_call: TRBJ2-7; clone_size: few; d_call: TRBD2; v_call: TRBV4-2; cdr3_aa: CASSQGLAVNYEQYF; cdr3_nt: TGTGCCAGCAGCCAAGGACTAGCGGTTAACTACGAGCAGTACTTC
j_call: TRBJ2-4; clone_size: NA; d_call: NA; v_call: TRBV6-5; cdr3_aa: CASGQSLAKNIQYF; cdr3_nt: TGTGCCAGCGGACAGAGTTTAGCCAAAAACATTCAGTACTTC
j_call: TRBJ2-2; clone_size: NA; d_call: TRBD2; v_call: TRBV7-3; cdr3_aa: CASSSTGGAPGELFF; cdr3_nt: TGTGCCAGCAGCTCAACGGGGGGGGCCCCCGGGGAGCTGTTTTTT
j_call: TRBJ1-1; clone_size: NA; d_call: NA; v_call: TRBV12-5; cdr3_aa: CASSSWGQVGGEAFF; cdr3_nt: TGTGCTAGTTCCTCTTGGGGACAAGTAGGTGGCGAAGCTTTCTTT
j_call: TRBJ2-3; clone_size: NA; d_call: TRBD2; v_call: TRBV5-6; cdr3_aa: CASTRMRASGGTDTQYF; cdr3_nt: TGTGCCAGCACCAGGATGCGGGCCAGCGGGGGTACAGATACGCAGTATTTT
j_call: TRBJ2-1; clone_size: NA; d_call: TRBD2; v_call: TRBV15; cdr3_aa: CATSGSTSGAYNEQFF; cdr3_nt: TGTGCCACCAGCGGATCGACTAGCGGGGCTTACAATGAGCAGTTCTTC
j_call: TRBJ1-5; clone_size: NA; d_call: TRBD1; v_call: TRBV6-1; cdr3_aa: CASRPGQGQPQHF; cdr3_nt: TGTGCCAGCAGGCCCGGACAGGGACAGCCCCAGCATTTT
j_call: TRBJ2-3; clone_size: NA; d_call: TRBD2; v_call: TRBV12-5; cdr3_aa: CASGFLTSGGAYTQYF; cdr3_nt: TGTGCTAGTGGTTTCCTCACTAGCGGGGGGGCTTATACGCAGTATTTT
j_call: TRBJ2-4; clone_size: NA; d_call: NA; v_call: TRBV15; cdr3_aa: CAASSNRGTQYF; cdr3_nt: TGTGCCGCCAGCTCTAATAGGGGGACTCAGTACTTC
j_call: TRBJ1-2; clone_size: NA; d_call: NA; v_call: TRBV11-2; cdr3_aa: CASSPTGIYGYTF; cdr3_nt: TGTGCCAGCAGCCCAACAGGGATCTATGGCTACACCTTC
j_call: TRBJ2-6; clone_size: NA; d_call: TRBD1; v_call: TRBV4-3; cdr3_aa: CASSLADRAGANGLTF; cdr3_nt: TGCGCCAGCAGCCTGGCGGACAGGGCTGGGGCCAACGGCCTGACTTTC
j_call: TRBJ2-3; clone_size: few; d_call: NA; v_call: TRBV11-2; cdr3_aa: CASSLEGQLRDF; cdr3_nt: TGTGCCAGCAGCTTAGAGGGGCAGCTCAGGGATTTT
j_call: TRBJ1-2; clone_size: NA; d_call: NA; v_call: TRBV7-2; cdr3_aa: CASSLVTSRSNYGYTF; cdr3_nt: TGTGCCAGCAGCTTAGTAACCAGCCGGAGTAACTATGGCTACACCTTC
j_call: TRBJ2-2; clone_size: NA; d_call: TRBD2; v_call: TRBV4-2; cdr3_aa: CASSRPPKRGGPGTGELFF; cdr3_nt: TGTGCCAGCAGCCGCCCTCCCAAGCGGGGGGGCCCGGGAACCGGGGAGCTGTTTTTT
j_call: TRBJ2-5; clone_size: NA; d_call: NA; v_call: TRBV27; cdr3_aa: CASSLRGPGETQYF; cdr3_nt: TGTGCCAGCAGTTTGCGGGGGCCCGGAGAGACCCAGTACTTC
j_call: TRBJ2-2; clone_size: once; d_call: NA; v_call: TRBV7-2; cdr3_aa: CASRDRWGGPNTGELFF; cdr3_nt: TGTGCCAGCAGGGATAGATGGGGGGGCCCGAACACCGGGGAGCTGTTTTTT
j_call: TRBJ2-2; clone_size: NA; d_call: TRBD2; v_call: TRBV4-2; cdr3_aa: CASSQDRSGAAPNTGELFF; cdr3_nt: TGTGCCAGCAGCCAAGACCGCAGCGGGGCGGCCCCGAACACCGGGGAGCTGTTTTTT
j_call: TRBJ1-4; clone_size: NA; d_call: NA; v_call: TRBV5-1; cdr3_aa: CASSLGGVNEKLFF; cdr3_nt: TGCGCCAGCAGCTTGGGGGGGGTTAATGAAAAACTGTTTTTT
j_call: TRBJ2-7; clone_size: NA; d_call: TRBD1; v_call: TRBV2; cdr3_aa: CASSGGTGSYEQYF; cdr3_nt: TGTGCCAGCAGTGGAGGGACAGGGTCCTACGAGCAGTACTTC